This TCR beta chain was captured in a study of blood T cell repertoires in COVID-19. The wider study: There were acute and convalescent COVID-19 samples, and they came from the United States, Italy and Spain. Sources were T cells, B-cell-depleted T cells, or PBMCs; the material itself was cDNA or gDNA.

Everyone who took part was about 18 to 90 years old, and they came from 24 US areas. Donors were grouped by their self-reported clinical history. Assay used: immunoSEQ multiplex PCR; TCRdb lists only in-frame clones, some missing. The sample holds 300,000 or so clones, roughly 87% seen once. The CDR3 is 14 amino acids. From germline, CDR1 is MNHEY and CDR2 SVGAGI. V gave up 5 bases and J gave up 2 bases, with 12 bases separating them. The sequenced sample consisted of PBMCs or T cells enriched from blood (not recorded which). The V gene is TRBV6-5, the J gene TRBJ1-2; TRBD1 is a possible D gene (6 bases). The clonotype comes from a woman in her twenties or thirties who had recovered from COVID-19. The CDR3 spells CASSRPQGNYGYTF. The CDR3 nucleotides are TGTGCCAGCAGTCGACCCCAGGGGAACTATGGCTACACCTTC.